Shown below are 30 T cell receptor beta chains from a single sample sequenced in a study of blood T cell repertoires in COVID-19. The protocol was immunoSEQ multiplex PCR, while the TCRdb copy is restricted to in-frame clones and leaves out a portion. The sample lists fewer than 250,000 clones, over 75% seen once, with about 3.5% in the top ten. Sequencing used PBMCs or T cells enriched from blood (not recorded which). The receptors derive from a woman in her twenties or thirties who had been exposed to COVID-19.

The chain employs TRBV10-3 and TRBJ1-1, with unresolved D. The V gene lost 1 base and the J gene lost 13 bases, with 16 bases spanning the gap. This CDR3 comprises 13 residues. From germline, CDR1 is ENHRY and CDR2 SYGVKD. The CDR3 nucleotides read TGTGCCATCAGTGAGTTGGCTCCCGAACGTCTTTTCTTT. Amino acids: CAISELAPERLFF.

The count of this clone is one. The chain couples TRBV7-2 to TRBJ1-2; 7 bases match TRBD1. In germline, CDR1 is SGHTA, CDR2 FQGNSA. V trimming: 5 bases; J trimming: 4 bases; junction bases outside the gene matches: 19. This CDR3 is built from 18 residues. CDR3 nucleotide sequence: TGTGCCAGCAGCGGACGTTGGACGCGACCCGGGACAGTCTATGGCTACACCTTC. As protein: CASSGRWTRPGTVYGYTF.

The chain links TRBV28 to TRBJ1-1; weak D call: TRBD1 (5 bases). The CDR3 sequence is 15 residues long. V was trimmed by 3 bases and J by 4 bases, leaving 15 bases between them. CDR1 is MDHEN, CDR2 SYDVKM, per germline. The CDR3 coding sequence is TGTGCCAGCAGTTTTCCCCCCCAGGGTCCCACTGAAGCTTTCTTT. Protein product: CASSFPPQGPTEAFF. Complete variable domain (other parts from reference TRBV28 and TRBJ1-1): DVKVTQSSRYLVKRTGEKVFLECVQDMDHENMFWYRQDPGLGLRLIYFSYDVKMKEKGDIPEGYSVSREKKERFSLILESASTNQTSMYLCASSFPPQGPTEAFFGQGTRLTVV.

The rearrangement uses TRBV7-9 and TRBJ2-3; 9 bases align to TRBD1. Germline V lookup: CDR1 SEHNR, CDR2 FQNEAQ (reference sequence). Germline trimming cut 3 bases from V and 6 bases from J; bases unmatched to any gene: 4. The CDR3 length is 14 residues. The CDR3 sequence is CASSFGQGLDTQYF. The CDR3 DNA reads as TGTGCCAGCAGCTTCGGACAGGGGCTCGATACGCAGTATTTT.

V gene TRBV2 combines with J gene TRBJ2-4; D perhaps matches TRBD2 (6 bases). V shed 3 bases and J shed 10 bases, with 10 bases lying between them. This CDR3 contains 12 residues. Looked up from germline, CDR1 is SNHLY and CDR2 is FYNNEI. CDR3: CASSEAGGIQYF. The CDR3 coding sequence is TGTGCCAGCAGTGAGGCCGGGGGAATTCAGTACTTC.

The V gene is TRBV2, the J gene TRBJ2-3; 7 bases are a match to TRBD2. Germline lookup yields CDR1 SNHLY and CDR2 FYNNEI. The V gene end was trimmed by 4 bases and the J gene end by 2 bases; junction bases not matched to a gene: 6. The CDR3 has 15 amino acids. This CDR3 reads CASSAEAGNTDTQYF. In DNA form, the CDR3 reads TGTGCCAGCAGTGCAGAAGCGGGGAACACAGATACGCAGTATTTT. Full variable domain (remainder filled in from reference TRBV2 and TRBJ2-3): EPEVTQTPSHQVTQMGQEVILRCVPISNHLYFYWYRQILGQKVEFLVSFYNNEISEKSEIFDDQFSVERPDGSNFTLKIRSTKLEDSAMYFCASSAEAGNTDTQYFGPGTRLTVL.

The V and J genes are TRBV19 and TRBJ1-1, with D unclear. The germline V gene has CDR1 LNHDA and CDR2 SQIVND (reference sequence). CDR3 length: 14 residues. Deletions cut 5 bases from V and 6 bases from J, with 16 bases between. CDR3 coding DNA: TGTGCCAGTAGTCTCCCCGTTAGAGGCGCTGAAGCTTTCTTT. Amino acids: CASSLPVRGAEAFF.

This chain joins TRBV29-1 and TRBJ2-3, with D possibly matching TRBD2 (5 bases). Trimming removed 6 bases at V and 1 base at J, with 8 bases between. The germline gives CDR1 SQVTM, CDR2 ANQGSEA. This CDR3 region has 12 residues. The CDR3 here is CSVADGTDTQYF. The CDR3 nucleotides read TGCAGCGTAGCGGACGGCACAGATACGCAGTATTTT.

This clone came up once. Other DNA sequences from this sample encode an identical CDR3 as well. The J gene is TRBJ2-1, the V gene TRBV30; TRBD2 is a possible D gene (5 bases). The germline V gene encodes CDR1 GTSNPN and CDR2 SVGIG (reference sequence). Trimming stripped 0 bases from V and 1 base from J, with 7 bases between. The CDR3 totals 14 residues. CDR3 bases: TGTGCCTGGAGTGTAGGCGGGTCCTACAATGAGCAGTTCTTC. Encoded protein: CAWSVGGSYNEQFF.

The chain's CDR3 is CATSDESSYNEQFF. CDR3 coding DNA: TGTGCCACCAGTGACGAGAGCTCCTACAATGAGCAGTTCTTC. The chain uses TRBV24-1 and TRBJ2-1; no clear D gene. There are 14 residues in the CDR3. In germline, CDR1 is KGHDR, CDR2 SFDVKD. V was clipped by 4 bases and J by 0 bases, with 6 bases between them.

The table lists this clone with a count of one. The chain couples TRBV29-1 to TRBJ1-3; D might be TRBD1 (5 bases). The CDR3 length is 15 residues. The V and J ends lost 0 bases and 0 bases respectively, with 9 bases between them. The V gene's germline CDR1 is SQVTM and CDR2 ANQGSEA. CDR3 in amino acids: CSVEETASSGNTIYF. The CDR3, as DNA: TGCAGCGTTGAAGAGACAGCGAGCTCTGGAAACACCATATATTTT.

This clone came up once. The chain links TRBV5-5 to TRBJ1-3; D unresolved. V was cut by 0 bases and J by 2 bases, with 21 bases left in between. Germline V lookup: CDR1 SGHKS, CDR2 YYEKEE (reference sequence). The CDR3 totals 19 residues. CDR3 nucleotides: TGTGCCAGCAGCTTGGAGGCGTCTCGACTCACGCGGGCTGGAAACACCATATATTTT. Translating gives CASSLEASRLTRAGNTIYF.

V and J are TRBV5-1 and TRBJ2-3; no clear D gene. The CDR3 loop spans 14 amino acids. Trimming pared 4 bases from V and 1 base from J, leaving 10 bases between. Germline V gene lookup returns CDR1 SGHRS and CDR2 YFSETQ. This CDR3 is CASSRGRGTDTQYF. DNA of the CDR3: TGCGCCAGCAGCAGAGGCCGAGGCACAGATACGCAGTATTTT.

The V call is TRBV7-8, the J call TRBJ1-6; 9 bases align to TRBD1. Germline-derived CDR1 and CDR2 are SGHVS and FQNEAQ. Germline trimming cut 5 bases from V and 4 bases from J; bases unmatched to any gene: 12. This CDR3 has 18 amino acids. The CDR3 region has the DNA TGTGCCAGCAGCCCCTTCCAGGGGGGGACAGGGTATAATTCACCCCTCCACTTT. Amino acids: CASSPFQGGTGYNSPLHF.

The V call is TRBV7-9, the J call TRBJ2-1; D unresolved. The CDR3 covers 13 residues. Trimming removed 8 bases from V and 8 bases from J, with 16 bases in between. From germline, CDR1 is SEHNR and CDR2 FQNEAQ (reference sequence). The CDR3 reads CASRIGVRDEQFF. Written as DNA, the CDR3 is TGTGCCAGCCGCATCGGAGTTCGGGATGAGCAGTTCTTC.

The chain is built from TRBV28 and TRBJ1-4; 9 nucleotides agree with TRBD1. CDR1 is MDHEN and CDR2 is SYDVKM in the germline V gene. V was pared by 7 bases and J by 6 bases, with 3 bases of the junction left unmatched. CDR3 length: 13 residues. The CDR3 DNA is TGTGCCAGCACCGGGACAGGGTATGAAAAACTGTTTTTT. Residues: CASTGTGYEKLFF.

This chain connects TRBV6-5 to TRBJ1-1; unclear D gene. The V gene lost 2 bases and the J gene lost 1 base, with 8 bases spanning the gap. The CDR3 loop spans 14 amino acids. Germline lookup yields CDR1 MNHEY and CDR2 SVGAGI. The CDR3 bases are TGTGCCAGCAGTTACACTACACGGAACACTGAAGCTTTCTTT. Amino acid sequence: CASSYTTRNTEAFF.

The rearrangement links TRBV15 to TRBJ2-5, with 8 bases matching TRBD2. The V segment lost 1 base and the J segment 5 bases; nucleotides outside the gene matches: 3. The germline V gene has CDR1 LNHNV and CDR2 YYDKDF (reference sequence). CDR3 size: 14 residues. The CDR3 spells CATSRGGTSETQYF. The CDR3 DNA reads as TGTGCCACCAGCAGAGGAGGGACTAGTGAGACCCAGTACTTC.

The genes are TRBV30 and TRBJ2-6, with 9 bases that match TRBD1. J was trimmed by 1 base and V by 6 bases; bases with no gene match: 7. The CDR3 extends over 16 amino acids. CDR1 GTSNPN and CDR2 SVGIG come from the germline V gene (reference sequence). The CDR3 sequence: CACDRGTASGANVLTF. The CDR3 coding sequence is TGTGCCTGCGACAGGGGGACCGCTTCTGGGGCCAACGTCCTGACTTTC.

This clone has only a few counts. The CDR3 reads CASSPKTNYYEQYF. CDR3 DNA: TGTGCCAGCAGTCCCAAGACAAATTACTACGAGCAGTACTTC. The J gene is TRBJ2-7, the V gene TRBV27; D gene unclear. Deletions cut 5 bases from V and 3 bases from J, with 14 bases between. Germline assignment: CDR1 MNHEY and CDR2 SMNVEV (reference sequence). This CDR3 contains 14 residues.

This clone was seen once. This chain connects TRBV11-2 to TRBJ1-2; weak D call: TRBD1 (6 bases). V was trimmed by 5 bases and J by 2 bases, leaving 15 bases between them. Germline V gene data show CDR1 as SGHAT and CDR2 as FQNNGV. The CDR3 contains 15 residues. This chain's CDR3 is CASSLQGTTNYGYTF. CDR3 coding DNA: TGTGCCAGCAGCCTACAGGGCACCACAAACTATGGCTACACCTTC.

This chain joins TRBV9 and TRBJ2-6, with a weak D call TRBD2 (6 bases). Germline CDR1 reads SGDLS; CDR2 reads YYNGEE. V gave up 4 bases and J gave up 2 bases, with 22 bases separating them. There are 19 residues in the CDR3. CDR3: CASSHSPSAKKAGANVLTF. The CDR3 coding sequence is TGTGCCAGCAGCCACAGCCCTAGCGCCAAGAAGGCTGGGGCCAACGTCCTGACTTTC.

V usage is TRBV7-2 and J usage is TRBJ2-5; perhaps TRBD1 as D (6 bases). Trimming removed 5 bases at V and 1 base at J, with 11 bases between. Germline V gene lookup returns CDR1 SGHTA and CDR2 FQGNSA. CDR3 length: 14 amino acids. The CDR3 DNA is TGTGCCAGCAGCGCCTCGGACAGCCAAGAGACCCAGTACTTC. The encoded protein is CASSASDSQETQYF.

This clone was seen only once. The rearrangement links TRBV9 to TRBJ1-1; no clear D gene. The germline CDR1 and CDR2 sequences are SGDLS and YYNGEE. The V and J ends lost 1 base and 0 bases respectively, with 4 bases between them. This CDR3 has 13 residues. The CDR3, as DNA: TGTGCCAGCAGCGTATATATGAACACTGAAGCTTTCTTT. It translates to CASSVYMNTEAFF.

The chain combines TRBV5-6 with TRBJ2-1; 8 bases agree with TRBD2. Per the germline V gene, CDR1 is SGHDT and CDR2 is YYEEEE. The CDR3 is made up of 16 amino acids. J was trimmed by 6 bases and V by 0 bases; bases with no gene match: 8. The DNA of the CDR3 is TGTGCCAGCAGCTTGGCCGCAGCGGGAGCGGGCAATGAGCAGTTCTTC. Its translation is CASSLAAAGAGNEQFF. Supplemented by reference TRBV5-6 and TRBJ2-1, the full variable domain reads DAGVTQSPTHLIKTRGQQVTLRCSPKSGHDTVSWYQQALGQGPQFIFQYYEEEERQRGNFPDRFSGHQFPNYSSELNVNALLLGDSALYLCASSLAAAGAGNEQFFGPGTRLTVL.

The chain has TRBV7-3 and TRBJ2-6; 7 bases match TRBD2. The CDR3 contains 17 residues. Trimming cost V 2 bases and J 2 bases; bases outside gene matches: 6. In germline, CDR1 is SGHTA, CDR2 FQGTGA. In DNA form, the CDR3 reads TGTGCCAGCAGCTTAGGTCGGGGAGGGGCTGGGGCCAACGTCCTGACTTTC. This translates into CASSLGRGGAGANVLTF.

The chain recombines TRBV19 with TRBJ1-4; D is perhaps TRBD1 (6 bases). CDR1 and CDR2 from the germline V gene are LNHDA and SQIVND (reference sequence). Deletions cut 7 bases from V and 10 bases from J, with 28 bases between. The CDR3 is 17 residues long. The CDR3 DNA reads as TGTGCCAGTACCCTTACCCACACAGGGCGATCATCCGGAAAACTGTTTTTT. Translating gives CASTLTHTGRSSGKLFF.

This chain uses TRBV5-1 with TRBJ1-2, with D possibly matching TRBD1 (6 bases). This CDR3 is built from 17 residues. From germline, CDR1 is SGHRS and CDR2 YFSETQ. Trimming took 4 bases from V and 0 from J, leaving 19 bases between them. The CDR3 DNA reads as TGCGCCAGCAGCATGGGAATAGGGACACCGACTAACTATGGCTACACCTTC. This codes for CASSMGIGTPTNYGYTF.

The chain couples TRBV9 to TRBJ2-5; D gene ambiguous. Germline CDR1 SGDLS, CDR2 YYNGEE. V dropped 0 bases and J dropped 6 bases, with 12 bases sitting between them. This CDR3 contains 14 residues. CDR3 bases: TGTGCCAGCAGCGTAGATGGAGCATCTCAGACCCAGTACTTC. Translating it yields CASSVDGASQTQYF.

V and J are TRBV30 and TRBJ1-1, with D perhaps matching TRBD1 (5 bases). Germline V gives CDR1 GTSNPN, CDR2 SVGIG (reference sequence). The length of the CDR3 is 12 residues. Trimming took 0 bases from V and 9 from J, leaving 11 bases between them. The CDR3 here is CAWSVPGYQAFF. CDR3 coding DNA: TGTGCCTGGAGTGTACCAGGGTATCAAGCTTTCTTT.